The clone carrying this T cell receptor (beta chain) was observed at least ten times. TCRdb ran MiXCR on the 5' RACE reads and lists one entry per CDR3 protein. The sample carries around 410,000 distinct CDR3 sequences, around 22% recorded once. This entry is derived from a study of T-cell memory formation after mild COVID-19. Sequencing was carried out using PBMCs or a T cell subset sorted from them (not recorded which). This receptor was taken from an adult woman who had mild COVID-19 (a few samples of this study predate the infection). Cell type and time point are not known.

CDR3 nucleotides: TGTGCCAGCAGCTTAATGGCGACTAGCGGGAGGTCCACGCAGTATTTT. Amino acids: CASSLMATSGRSTQYF. This chain links TRBV7-2 with TRBJ2-3, with 13 bases identical to TRBD2. Germline V gene data show CDR1 as SGHTA and CDR2 as FQGNSA. The CDR3 totals 16 residues. Trimming took 2 bases from V and 9 from J; bases not matched to a gene: 8. Combining the CDR3 with reference TRBV7-2 and TRBJ2-3 gives the whole variable domain GAGVSQSPSNKVTEKGKDVELRCDPISGHTALYWYRQSLGQGLEFLIYFQGNSAPDKSGLPSDRFSAERTGGSVSTLTIQRTQQEDSAVYLCASSLMATSGRSTQYFGPGTRLTVL.